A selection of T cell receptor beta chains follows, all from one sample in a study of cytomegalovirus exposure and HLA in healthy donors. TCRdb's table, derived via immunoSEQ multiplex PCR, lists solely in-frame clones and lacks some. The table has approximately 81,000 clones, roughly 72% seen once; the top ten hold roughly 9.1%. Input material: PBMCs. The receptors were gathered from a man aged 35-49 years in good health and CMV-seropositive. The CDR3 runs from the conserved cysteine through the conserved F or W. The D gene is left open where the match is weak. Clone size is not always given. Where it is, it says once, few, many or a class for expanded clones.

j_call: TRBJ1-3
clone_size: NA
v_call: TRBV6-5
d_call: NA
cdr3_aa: CASSYSPGNTIYF
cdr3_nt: TGTGCCAGCAGTTACAGCCCTGGAAACACCATATATTTT

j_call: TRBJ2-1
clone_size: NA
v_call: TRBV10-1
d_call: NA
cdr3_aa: CASSPGLSYNEQFF
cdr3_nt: TGCGCCAGCAGTCCAGGACTATCCTACAATGAGCAGTTCTTC

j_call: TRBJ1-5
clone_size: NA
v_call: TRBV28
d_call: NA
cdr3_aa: CASSSPWLESQPQHF
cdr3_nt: TGTGCCAGCAGTTCGCCTTGGTTGGAGAGTCAGCCCCAGCATTTT

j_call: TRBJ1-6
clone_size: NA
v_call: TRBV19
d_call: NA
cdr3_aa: CASSTGSYNSPLHF
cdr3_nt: TGTGCCAGTAGTACGGGGTCCTATAATTCACCCCTCCACTTT

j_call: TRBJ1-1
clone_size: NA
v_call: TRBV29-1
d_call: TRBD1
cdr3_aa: CSVYNQRQGSTEAFF
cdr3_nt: TGCAGCGTCTACAACCAGAGACAGGGGAGCACTGAAGCTTTCTTT

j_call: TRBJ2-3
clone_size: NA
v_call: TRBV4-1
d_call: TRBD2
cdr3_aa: CASSQTGTSGGAVDTQYF
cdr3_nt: TGCGCCAGCAGCCAAACTGGGACTAGCGGGGGGGCTGTAGATACGCAGTATTTT

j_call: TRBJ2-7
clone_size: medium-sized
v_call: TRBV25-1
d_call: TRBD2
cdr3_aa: CASSDGGGEQYF
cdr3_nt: TGTGCCAGCAGTGATGGCGGGGGGGAGCAGTACTTC

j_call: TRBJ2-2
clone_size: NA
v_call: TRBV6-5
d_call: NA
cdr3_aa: CASSPSPPGTGELFF
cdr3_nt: TGTGCCAGCAGCCCGAGTCCGCCGGGCACCGGGGAGCTGTTTTTT

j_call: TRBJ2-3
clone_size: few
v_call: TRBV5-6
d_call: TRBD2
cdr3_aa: CASSSTSSTQYF
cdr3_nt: TGTGCCAGCAGCTCGACTAGCAGTACGCAGTATTTT

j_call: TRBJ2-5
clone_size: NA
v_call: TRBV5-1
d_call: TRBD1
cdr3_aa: CASSPGTGVETQYF
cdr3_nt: TGCGCCAGCAGCCCCGGGACAGGGGTAGAGACCCAGTACTTC

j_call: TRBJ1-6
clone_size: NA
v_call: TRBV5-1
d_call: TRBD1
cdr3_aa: CASSLEGGDSPLHF
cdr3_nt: TGCGCCAGCAGCTTGGAAGGGGGCGATTCACCCCTCCACTTT

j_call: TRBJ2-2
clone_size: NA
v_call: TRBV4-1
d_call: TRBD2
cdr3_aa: CASSQIQRGVDTGELFF
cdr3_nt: TGCGCCAGCAGCCAAATCCAGCGGGGGGTGGATACCGGGGAGCTGTTTTTT

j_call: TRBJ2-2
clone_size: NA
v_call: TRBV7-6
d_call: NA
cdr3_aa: CASSLRMVRGGELFF
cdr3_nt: TGTGCCAGCAGCTTGCGGATGGTTCGGGGGGGGGAGCTGTTTTTT

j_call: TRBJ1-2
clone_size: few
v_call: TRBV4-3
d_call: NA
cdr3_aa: CASSQDKENYGYTF
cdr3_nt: TGCGCCAGCAGCCAAGATAAGGAGAACTATGGCTACACCTTC